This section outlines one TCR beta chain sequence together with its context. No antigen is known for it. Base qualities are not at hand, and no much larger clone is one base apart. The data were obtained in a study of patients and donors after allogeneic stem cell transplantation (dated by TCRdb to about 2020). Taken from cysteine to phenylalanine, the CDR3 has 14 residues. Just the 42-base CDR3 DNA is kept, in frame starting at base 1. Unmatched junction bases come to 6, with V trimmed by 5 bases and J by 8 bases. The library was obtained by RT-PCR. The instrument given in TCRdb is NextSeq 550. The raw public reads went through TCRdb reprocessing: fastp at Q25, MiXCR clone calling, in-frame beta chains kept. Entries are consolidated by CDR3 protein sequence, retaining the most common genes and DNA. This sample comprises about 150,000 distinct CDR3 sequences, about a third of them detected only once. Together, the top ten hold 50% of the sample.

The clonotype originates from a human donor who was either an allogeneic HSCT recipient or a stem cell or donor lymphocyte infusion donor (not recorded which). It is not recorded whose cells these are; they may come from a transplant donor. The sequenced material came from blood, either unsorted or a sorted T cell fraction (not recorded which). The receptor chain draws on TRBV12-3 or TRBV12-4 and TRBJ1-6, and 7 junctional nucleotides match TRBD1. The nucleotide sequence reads TGTGCCAGCAGTCAGGGACAGAAGGATTCACCCCTCCACTTT. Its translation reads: CASSQGQKDSPLHF.